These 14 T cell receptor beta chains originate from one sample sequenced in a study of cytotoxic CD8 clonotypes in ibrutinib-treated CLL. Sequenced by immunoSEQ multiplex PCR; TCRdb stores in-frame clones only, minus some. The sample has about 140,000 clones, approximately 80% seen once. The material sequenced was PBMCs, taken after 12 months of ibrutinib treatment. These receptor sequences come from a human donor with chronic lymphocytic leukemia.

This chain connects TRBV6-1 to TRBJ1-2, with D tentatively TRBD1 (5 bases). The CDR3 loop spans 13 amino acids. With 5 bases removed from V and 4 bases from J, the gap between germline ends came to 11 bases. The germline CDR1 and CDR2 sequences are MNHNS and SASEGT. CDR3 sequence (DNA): TGTGCCAGCAGTCCTGGGGGGTTCTATGGCTACACCTTC. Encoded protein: CASSPGGFYGYTF.

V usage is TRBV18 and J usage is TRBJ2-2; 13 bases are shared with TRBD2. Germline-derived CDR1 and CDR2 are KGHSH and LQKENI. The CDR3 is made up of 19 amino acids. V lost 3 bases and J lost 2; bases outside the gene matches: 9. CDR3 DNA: TGTGCCAGCTCACCGACAAACGGACTAGCGGGGGTCAACACCGGGGAGCTGTTTTTT. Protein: CASSPTNGLAGVNTGELFF.

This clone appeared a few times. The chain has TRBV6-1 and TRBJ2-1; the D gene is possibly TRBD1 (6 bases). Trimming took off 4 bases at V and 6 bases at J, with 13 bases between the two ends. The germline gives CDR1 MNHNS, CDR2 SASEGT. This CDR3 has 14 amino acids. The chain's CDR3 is CASSVTRGSNEQFF. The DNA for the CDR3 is TGTGCCAGCAGTGTTACCAGGGGTAGCAATGAGCAGTTCTTC.

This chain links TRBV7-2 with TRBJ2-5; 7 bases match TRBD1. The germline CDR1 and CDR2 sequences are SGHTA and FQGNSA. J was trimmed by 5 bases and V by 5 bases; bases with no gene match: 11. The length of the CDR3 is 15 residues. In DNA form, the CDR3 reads TGTGCCAGCAGCCCCCAGACAGGGCCGGGGGAGACCCAGTACTTC. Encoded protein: CASSPQTGPGETQYF.

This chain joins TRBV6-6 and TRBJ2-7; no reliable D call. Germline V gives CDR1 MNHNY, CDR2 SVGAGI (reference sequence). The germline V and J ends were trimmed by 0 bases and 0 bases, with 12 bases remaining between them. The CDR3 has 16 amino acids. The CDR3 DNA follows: TGTGCCAGCAGTTACTCTTCGACAACCACCTCCTACGAGCAGTACTTC. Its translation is CASSYSSTTTSYEQYF.

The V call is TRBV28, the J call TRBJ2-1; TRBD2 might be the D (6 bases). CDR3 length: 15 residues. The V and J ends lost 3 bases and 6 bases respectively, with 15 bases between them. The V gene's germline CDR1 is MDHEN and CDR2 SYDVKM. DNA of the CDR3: TGTGCCAGCAGTTTCGGGGGAATGGCACGCAATGAGCAGTTCTTC. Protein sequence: CASSFGGMARNEQFF. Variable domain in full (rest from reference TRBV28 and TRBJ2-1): DVKVTQSSRYLVKRTGEKVFLECVQDMDHENMFWYRQDPGLGLRLIYFSYDVKMKEKGDIPEGYSVSREKKERFSLILESASTNQTSMYLCASSFGGMARNEQFFGPGTRLTVL.

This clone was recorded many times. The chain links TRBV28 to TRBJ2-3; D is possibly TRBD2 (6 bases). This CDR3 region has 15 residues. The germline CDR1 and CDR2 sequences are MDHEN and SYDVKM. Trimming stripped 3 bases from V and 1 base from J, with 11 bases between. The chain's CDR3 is CASSFRGGGTDTQYF. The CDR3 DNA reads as TGTGCCAGCAGTTTTCGAGGAGGGGGCACAGATACGCAGTATTTT.

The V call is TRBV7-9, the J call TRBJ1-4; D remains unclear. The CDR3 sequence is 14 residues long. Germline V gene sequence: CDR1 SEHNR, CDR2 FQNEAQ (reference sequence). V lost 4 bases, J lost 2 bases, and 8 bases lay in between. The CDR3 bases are TGTGCCAGCAGCTCCTTTGTGACTAATGAAAAACTGTTTTTT. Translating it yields CASSSFVTNEKLFF.

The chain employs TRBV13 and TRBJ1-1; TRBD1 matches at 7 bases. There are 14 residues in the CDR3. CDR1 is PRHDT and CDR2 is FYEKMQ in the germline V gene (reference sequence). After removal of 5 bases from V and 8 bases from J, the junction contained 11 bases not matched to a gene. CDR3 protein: CASSQIGTEKEAFF. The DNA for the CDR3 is TGTGCCAGCAGCCAGATCGGGACAGAAAAAGAAGCTTTCTTT.

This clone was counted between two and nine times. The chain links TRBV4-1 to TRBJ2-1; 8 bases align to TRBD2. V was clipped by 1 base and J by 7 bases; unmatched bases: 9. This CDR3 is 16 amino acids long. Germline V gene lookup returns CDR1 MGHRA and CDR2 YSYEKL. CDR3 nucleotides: TGCGCCAGCAGCCAAGTGGGCGGGAGGCTTAGGAATGAGCAGTTCTTC. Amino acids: CASSQVGGRLRNEQFF.

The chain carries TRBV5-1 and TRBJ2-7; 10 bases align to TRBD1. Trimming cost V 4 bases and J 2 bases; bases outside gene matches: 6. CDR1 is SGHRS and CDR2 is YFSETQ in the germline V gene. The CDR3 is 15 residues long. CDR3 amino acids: CASSRRDRGAYEQYF. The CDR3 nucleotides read TGCGCCAGCAGCCGAAGGGACAGGGGCGCCTACGAGCAGTACTTC.

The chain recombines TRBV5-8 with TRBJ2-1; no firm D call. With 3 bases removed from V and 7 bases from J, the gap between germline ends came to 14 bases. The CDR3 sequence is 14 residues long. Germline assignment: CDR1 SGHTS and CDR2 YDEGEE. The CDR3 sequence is CASSYGLLGNEQFF. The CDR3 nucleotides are TGTGCCAGCAGCTACGGGCTCCTGGGTAATGAGCAGTTCTTC.

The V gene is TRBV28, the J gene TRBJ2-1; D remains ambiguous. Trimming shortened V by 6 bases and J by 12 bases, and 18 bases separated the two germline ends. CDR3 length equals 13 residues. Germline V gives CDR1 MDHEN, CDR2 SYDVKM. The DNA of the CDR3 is TGTGCCAGCAGCTCACCCCAATCCGGTGTGCAGTTCTTC. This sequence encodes CASSSPQSGVQFF.

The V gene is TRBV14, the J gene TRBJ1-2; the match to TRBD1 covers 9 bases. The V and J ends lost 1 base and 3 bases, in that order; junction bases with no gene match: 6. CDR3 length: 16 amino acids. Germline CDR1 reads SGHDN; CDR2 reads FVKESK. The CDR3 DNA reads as TGTGCCAGCAGCCAAGGGCAAAGGGACAGGGACTATGGCTACACCTTC. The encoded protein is CASSQGQRDRDYGYTF.